This TCR beta chain was documented in a study of T cell clones after liver transplantation. Only in-frame clones appear in the TCRdb table, and some are missing; sequencing was by immunoSEQ multiplex PCR. The table has more than 95,000 clones, just over 90% seen once. The count of this clone is one. Trimming removed 3 bases from V and 8 bases from J; junction bases left unmatched: 9. This CDR3 has 14 residues. Germline V gene lookup returns CDR1 MDHEN and CDR2 SYDVKM. Sequencing used CD4+ T cells from blood, obtained 12 months after liver transplant. The chain joins TRBV28 to TRBJ1-2; 7 nucleotides match TRBD1. This clonotype originated in a human patient who received a liver transplant. Some T cells may possibly be graft donor cells. CDR3 residues: CASSFNRGVSGYTF. The CDR3 nucleotides are TGTGCCAGCAGTTTTAACAGGGGCGTCTCAGGCTACACCTTC.